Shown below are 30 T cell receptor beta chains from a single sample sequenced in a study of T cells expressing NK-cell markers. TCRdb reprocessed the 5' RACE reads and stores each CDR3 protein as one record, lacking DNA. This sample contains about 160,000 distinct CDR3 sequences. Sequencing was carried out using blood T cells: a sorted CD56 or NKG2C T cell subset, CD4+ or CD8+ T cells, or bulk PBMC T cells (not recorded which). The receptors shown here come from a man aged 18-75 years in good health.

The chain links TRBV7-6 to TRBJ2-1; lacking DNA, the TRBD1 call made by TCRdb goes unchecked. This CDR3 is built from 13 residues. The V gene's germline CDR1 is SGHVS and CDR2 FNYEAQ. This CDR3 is CASSAHGGYEQFF.

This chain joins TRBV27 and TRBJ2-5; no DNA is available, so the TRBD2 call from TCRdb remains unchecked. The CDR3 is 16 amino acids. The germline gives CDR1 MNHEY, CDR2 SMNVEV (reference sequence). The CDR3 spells CASSLRLAGGTETQYF.

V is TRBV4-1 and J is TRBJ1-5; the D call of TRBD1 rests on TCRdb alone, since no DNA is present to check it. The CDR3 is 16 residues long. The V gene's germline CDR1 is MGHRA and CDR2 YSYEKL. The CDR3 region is CASSPEGHISNQPQHF.

CDR3: CASRAGTGGFTEAFF. The V gene is TRBV27, the J gene TRBJ1-1; the TCRdb call, TRBD1, lacks DNA for checking. Looked up from germline, CDR1 is MNHEY and CDR2 is SMNVEV (reference sequence). The CDR3 length is 15 residues.

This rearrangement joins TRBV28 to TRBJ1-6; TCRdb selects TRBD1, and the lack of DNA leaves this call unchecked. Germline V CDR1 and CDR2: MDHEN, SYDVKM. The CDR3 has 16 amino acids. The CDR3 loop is CASSPGQGAYNSPLHF.

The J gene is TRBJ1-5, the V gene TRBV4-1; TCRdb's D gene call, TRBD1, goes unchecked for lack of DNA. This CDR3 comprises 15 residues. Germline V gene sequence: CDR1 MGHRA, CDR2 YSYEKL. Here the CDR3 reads CASSQKGTENQPQHF.

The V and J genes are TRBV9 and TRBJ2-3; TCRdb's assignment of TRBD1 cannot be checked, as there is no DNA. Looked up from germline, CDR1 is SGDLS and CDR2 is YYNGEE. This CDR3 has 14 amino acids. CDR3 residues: CASSAGHPGDTQYF.

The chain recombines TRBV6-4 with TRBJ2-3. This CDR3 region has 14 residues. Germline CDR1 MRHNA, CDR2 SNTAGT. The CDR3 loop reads CASSSDGDTDTQYF.

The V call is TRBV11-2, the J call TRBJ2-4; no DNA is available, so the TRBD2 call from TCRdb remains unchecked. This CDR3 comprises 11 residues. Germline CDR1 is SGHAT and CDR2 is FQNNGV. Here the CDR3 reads CASREGNIQYF.

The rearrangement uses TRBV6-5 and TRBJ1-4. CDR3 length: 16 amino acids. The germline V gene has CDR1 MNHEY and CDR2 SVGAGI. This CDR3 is CASSYSSRATNEKLFF.

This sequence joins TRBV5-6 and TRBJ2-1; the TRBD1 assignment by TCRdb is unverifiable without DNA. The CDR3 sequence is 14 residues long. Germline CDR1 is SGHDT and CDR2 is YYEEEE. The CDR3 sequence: CASGMGDKYNEQFF.

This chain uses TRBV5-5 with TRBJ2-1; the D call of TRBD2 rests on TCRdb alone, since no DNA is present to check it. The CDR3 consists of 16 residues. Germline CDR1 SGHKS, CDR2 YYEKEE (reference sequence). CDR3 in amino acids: CASSPGLAGVRNEQFF.

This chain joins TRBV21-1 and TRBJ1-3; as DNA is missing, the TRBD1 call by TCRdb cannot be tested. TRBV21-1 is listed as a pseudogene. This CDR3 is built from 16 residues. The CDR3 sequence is CASSKGPGAAGNTIYF.

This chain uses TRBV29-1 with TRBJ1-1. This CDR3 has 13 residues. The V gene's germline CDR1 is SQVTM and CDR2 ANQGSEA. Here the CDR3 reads CSAGGGMNTEAFF.

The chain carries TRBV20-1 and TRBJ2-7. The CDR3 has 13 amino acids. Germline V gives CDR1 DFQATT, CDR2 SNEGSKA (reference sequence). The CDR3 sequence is CSARLIGSYEQYF.

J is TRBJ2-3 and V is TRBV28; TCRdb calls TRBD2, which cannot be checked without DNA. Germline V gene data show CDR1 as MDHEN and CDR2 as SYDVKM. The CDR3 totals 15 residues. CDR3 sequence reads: CASSFSSGEPMTQYF.

The CDR3 here is CASSSDRGTNYGYTF. The rearrangement links TRBV27 to TRBJ1-2; TCRdb selects TRBD1, and the lack of DNA leaves this call unchecked. Germline assignment: CDR1 MNHEY and CDR2 SMNVEV (reference sequence). The length of the CDR3 is 15 residues.

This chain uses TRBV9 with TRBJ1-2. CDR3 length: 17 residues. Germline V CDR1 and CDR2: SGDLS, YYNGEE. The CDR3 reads CASSVAPQEGANYGYTF.

The CDR3 is CASSRARTGGWTGELFF. V is TRBV27 and J is TRBJ2-2; TCRdb indicates TRBD1, and absent DNA this call remains unverified. The germline gives CDR1 MNHEY, CDR2 SMNVEV (reference sequence). The CDR3 is made up of 17 amino acids.

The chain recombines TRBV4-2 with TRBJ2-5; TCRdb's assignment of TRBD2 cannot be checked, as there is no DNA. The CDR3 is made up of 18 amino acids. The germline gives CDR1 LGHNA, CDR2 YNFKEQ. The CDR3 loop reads CASSPFGLAGDPQETQYF.

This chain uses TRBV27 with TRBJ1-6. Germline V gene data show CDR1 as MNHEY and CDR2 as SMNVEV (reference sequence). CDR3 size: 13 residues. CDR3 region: CASSLSGSGPLHF.

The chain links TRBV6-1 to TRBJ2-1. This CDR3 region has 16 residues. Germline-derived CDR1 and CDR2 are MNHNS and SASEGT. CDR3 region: CASSQSIGESYNEQFF.

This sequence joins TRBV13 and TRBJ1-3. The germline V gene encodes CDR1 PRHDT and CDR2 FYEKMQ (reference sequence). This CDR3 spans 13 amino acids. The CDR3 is CASSLVSGNTIYF. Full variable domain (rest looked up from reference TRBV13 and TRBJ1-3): AAGVIQSPRHLIKEKRETATLKCYPIPRHDTVYWYQQGPGQDPQFLISFYEKMQSDKGSIPDRFSAQQFSDYHSELNMSSLELGDSALYFCASSLVSGNTIYFGEGSWLTVV.

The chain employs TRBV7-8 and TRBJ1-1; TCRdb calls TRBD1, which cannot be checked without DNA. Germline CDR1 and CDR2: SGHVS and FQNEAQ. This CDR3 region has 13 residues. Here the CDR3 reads CASRTGQNTEAFF. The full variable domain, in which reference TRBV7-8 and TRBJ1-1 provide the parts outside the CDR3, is GAGVSQSPRYKVAKRGQDVALRCDPISGHVSLFWYQQALGQGPEFLTYFQNEAQLDKSGLPSDRFFAERPEGSVSTLKIQRTQQEDSAVYLCASRTGQNTEAFFGQGTRLTVV.

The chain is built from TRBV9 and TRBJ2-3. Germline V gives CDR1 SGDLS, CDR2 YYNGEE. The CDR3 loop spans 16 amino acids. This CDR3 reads CASSVFSTNPTDTQYF.

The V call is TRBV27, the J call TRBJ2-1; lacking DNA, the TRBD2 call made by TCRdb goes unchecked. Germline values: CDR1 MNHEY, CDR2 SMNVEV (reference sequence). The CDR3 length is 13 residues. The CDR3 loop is CASTRGSLDEQFF.

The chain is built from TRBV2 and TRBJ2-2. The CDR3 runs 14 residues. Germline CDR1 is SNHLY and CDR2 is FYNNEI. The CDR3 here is CASGWGYDTGELFF.

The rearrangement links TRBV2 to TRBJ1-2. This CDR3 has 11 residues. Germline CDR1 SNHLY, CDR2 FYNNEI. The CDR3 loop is CASALAGGYTF. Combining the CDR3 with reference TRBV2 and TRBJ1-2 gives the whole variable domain EPEVTQTPSHQVTQMGQEVILRCVPISNHLYFYWYRQILGQKVEFLVSFYNNEISEKSEIFDDQFSVERPDGSNFTLKIRSTKLEDSAMYFCASALAGGYTFGSGTRLTVV.

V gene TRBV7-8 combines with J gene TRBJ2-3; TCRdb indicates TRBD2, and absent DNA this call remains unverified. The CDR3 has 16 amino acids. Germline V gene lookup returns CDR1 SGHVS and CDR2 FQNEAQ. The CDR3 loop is CASSLGGSGGTDTQYF.

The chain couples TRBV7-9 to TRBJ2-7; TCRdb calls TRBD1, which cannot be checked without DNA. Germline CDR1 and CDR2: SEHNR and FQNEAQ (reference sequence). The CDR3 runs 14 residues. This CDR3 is CASSRGDTPYEQYF.